These 2 T cell receptor beta chains came from one sample sequenced in a study of T cells after yellow fever vaccination (dated by TCRdb to the late 2010s). The sample's treatment or condition label, decoded: live attenuated yellow fever vaccine strain. The library was prepared using 5' RACE. Instrument on record: Illumina NovaSeq 6000. Clones were called with MiXCR by TCRdb after fastp trimmed the public reads at Q25, and only in-frame beta chains were retained. Rows are combined by CDR3 protein, so each entry shows the most common genes and DNA. Across this sample there are about 340,000 distinct CDR3 sequences, with about 4% seen only once. The ten largest account for less than 25% of the sample. Source: PBMCs, taken 5 days after the yellow fever booster vaccination. Source of these receptors: a man aged 18 to 30 who received the YFV17D yellow fever vaccine.

In this sample, this clonotype turned up a few times. The chain uses TRBV29-1 and TRBJ2-5; 7 bases line up with TRBD2. The CDR3 totals 16 residues. V was clipped by 0 bases and J by 2 bases; unmatched bases: 9. Germline-derived CDR1 and CDR2 are SQVTM and ANQGSEA. The DNA of the CDR3 is TGCAGCGTTGAAGACCTGAATAGGGAGGGGCAAGAGACCCAGTACTTC. Its translation is CSVEDLNREGQETQYF.

The chain employs TRBV20-1 and TRBJ1-5; D unclear. The CDR3 covers 13 residues. Germline V gene lookup returns CDR1 DFQATT and CDR2 SNEGSKA (reference sequence). Trimming left V 4 bases short and J 5 bases short, with 12 bases between. The CDR3: CSAMARRDQPQHF. The CDR3 DNA reads as TGCAGTGCTATGGCCCGTCGGGATCAGCCCCAGCATTTT.